This TCR beta chain was recorded in a study of vaccination and CD4 T cells after COVID-19. Whole-study context: Six men and four women formed the convalescents, two being Hispanic. Post-COVID sampling occurred a median approximately 91 days after diagnosis (range 35 to 161). Study-level results: A median of roughly 87% of reactive clones, in convalescent patients, became evident only post-vaccination.

Time point in this sample: late sampling 161 to 241 days after vaccination in three convalescent patients. Treatment of the sample: 10-day PBMC culture with coronavirus spike peptide pools or control peptides (ViraFEST assay). Peptide-pool expansion of antigen-specific T cells preceded TCR sequencing in ViraFEST. At the Johns Hopkins FTIC core, DNA taken from cultured CD4+ T cells was sequenced by way of the Oncomine TCR Beta short-read assay. TCRdb redid the calling of the PCR reads with MiXCR, one entry per CDR3 protein. The repertoire holds 20,000 to 25,000 distinct CDR3 sequences, 43% seen once, with approximately 4.9% in the top ten. This CDR3 spans 14 amino acids. Deletions cut 6 bases from V and 10 bases from J, with 19 bases between. The germline gives CDR1 LNHDA, CDR2 SQIVND (reference sequence). As concerns this clonotype: As yet, its antigen is unknown.

Here the sequenced sample was CD4+ T cells from blood, cultured in vitro, taken about 7 months after SARS-CoV-2 vaccination. This receptor was obtained from a human donor who had recovered from COVID-19. This sequence joins TRBV19 and TRBJ1-5; no firm D call. Written as DNA, the CDR3 is TGTGCCAGTAGATCTGACGGGAGGTGGAATCCCCAGCATTTT. Translation: CASRSDGRWNPQHF.